The sequence of this T cell receptor beta chain was determined in a study of siplizumab effects on memory and regulatory T cells. Study-level findings and limits: Whether the proliferating Tregs (from siplizumab cultures) were suppressive was not confirmed. The study found naive T cells seemingly more diverse than memory cells and seemingly major alloresponse contributors. With siplizumab, Treg-derived clones averaged approximately 66% of mappable alloreactive CD4+ clones, versus about 25% in controls.

For this clone: Its specificity is unknown.

Sequenced by immunoSEQ multiplex PCR; TCRdb stores in-frame clones only, minus some. This sample has 110,000 or so clones; about 91% occur once, and the top ten carry about 0.7%. Input material: Tregs sorted from blood. This clonotype was sampled from a human donor in good health.

CDR3: CASSLAFSQETQYF. For the CDR3, the DNA is TGTGCCAGCAGCTTGGCCTTTTCCCAAGAGACCCAGTACTTC. The chain links TRBV5-6 to TRBJ2-5; D unresolved. Germline V gene data show CDR1 as SGHDT and CDR2 as YYEEEE. The CDR3 extends over 14 amino acids. Trimming removed 0 bases at V and 1 base at J, with 7 bases between.